A selection of T cell receptor beta chains follows, all from one sample in a study of naive and memory T cell subsets. Via MiXCR, TCRdb re-called the UMI-ligation and nested PCR reads, giving one row per CDR3 protein. The data contain around 130,000 distinct CDR3 sequences, 35% to 40% of them seen just once; the ten biggest clones take up roughly 0.9%. Sequencing was performed on central memory CD4+ T cells from blood. Receptors were obtained from a human donor in good health. The CDR3 runs from the conserved cysteine through the conserved F or W. Each record gives: J gene, V gene, clone size, D gene, CDR3 DNA, CDR3 protein. A D gene is named only where the DNA matches it firmly. The size of a clone is reported for some rows only, either as once, few or many, or as a class for expanded clones.

TRBJ2-3 TRBV14 few - TGTGCCAGCAGCCCCTTAAGCCTCACAGATACGCAGTATTTT CASSPLSLTDTQYF
TRBJ2-5 TRBV5-1 few - TGCGCCAGCAGCTTGGGATCCCGGACAACGGGAGAGACCCAGTACTTC CASSLGSRTTGETQYF
TRBJ2-2 TRBV2 few - TGTGCCAGCAGTGAAGAGGGGCCGAACACCGGGGAGCTGTTTTTT CASSEEGPNTGELFF
TRBJ2-1 TRBV2 - - TGTGCCAGCAGTGGGACCGTCAATGAGCAGTTCTTC CASSGTVNEQFF
TRBJ1-4 TRBV30 - - TGTGCCTGGAGTGTACAGGGAGGAGAAAAACTGTTTTTT CAWSVQGGEKLFF
TRBJ2-7 TRBV20-1 - TRBD2 TGCAGTGCTAGAGTCCGGGGTAGCGGGAGAGGCGAGCAGTACTTC CSARVRGSGRGEQYF
TRBJ2-3 TRBV7-2 - - TGTGCCAGCAGCTTAGGGGATTTTCAGGGGACAGATACGCAGTATTTT CASSLGDFQGTDTQYF
TRBJ2-7 TRBV20-1 many - TGCAGTGCTAGAGATATTAGTGGCAGCTCCTACGAGCAGTACTTC CSARDISGSSYEQYF
TRBJ1-1 TRBV3-1 - - TGTGCCAGCAGCCAAGGGGAGGGGCGCACTGAAGCTTTCTTT CASSQGEGRTEAFF
TRBJ2-5 TRBV28 - - TGTGCCAGCAGTTTTATTTACAGCAAAGAGACCCAGTACTTC CASSFIYSKETQYF
TRBJ2-7 TRBV28 - - TGTGCCAGCAGAGCAGAGTACAGGGAACCGGGAAACGAGCAGTACTTC CASRAEYREPGNEQYF
TRBJ2-2 TRBV20-1 - - TGCAGTGCTAGAGAAGACGGGAGAATCGGCGGGGAGCTGTTTTTT CSAREDGRIGGELFF
TRBJ1-1 TRBV29-1 - - TGCAGCGCTGCTGGGGTGCGGGTTGAAGCTTTCTTT CSAAGVRVEAFF
TRBJ2-3 TRBV28 - - TGTGCCAGCAGTTTCGCGGGGTCCACAGATACGCAGTATTTT CASSFAGSTDTQYF
TRBJ2-2 TRBV11-2 - - TGTGCCAGCAGCTTGTGGACACGTCTGAACGGGGAGCTGTTTTTT CASSLWTRLNGELFF
TRBJ2-3 TRBV6-1 few - TGTGCCAGCAAAGAAGGCCAGGGATTCACAGATACGCAGTATTTT CASKEGQGFTDTQYF
TRBJ2-3 TRBV5-1 - - TGCGCCAGCAGCTGGGGGTTTGGCGATACGCAGTATTTT CASSWGFGDTQYF
TRBJ2-7 TRBV11-2 few - TGTGCCAGCAGCTTAAGGTCCTACGAGCAGTACTTC CASSLRSYEQYF
TRBJ1-3 TRBV2 - TRBD1 TGTGCCAGCAATACAGGGGTGCCTGGAAACACCATATATTTT CASNTGVPGNTIYF
TRBJ2-3 TRBV20-1 - TRBD2 TGCAGTGCTTTGACTAGCCGGAACACAGATACGCAGTATTTT CSALTSRNTDTQYF
TRBJ2-3 TRBV14 - - TGTGCCAGCAGCCGCCCGCTGGGAAATACAGATACGCAGTATTTT CASSRPLGNTDTQYF
TRBJ2-4 TRBV28 - - TGTGCCACTCAATTTACCGACATTCAGTACTTC CATQFTDIQYF
TRBJ2-7 TRBV7-2 - TRBD1 TGTGCCTCCCAAGTCAGCAGGGGGTCTTACGAGCAGTACTTC CASQVSRGSYEQYF
TRBJ2-1 TRBV28 - TRBD1 TGTGCCAGCAGGGGACAGGGGAAAAATGAGCAGTTCTTC CASRGQGKNEQFF
TRBJ2-1 TRBV5-1 - - TGCGCCAGCAGCTTGGCCGGTATGTTCAATGAGCAGTTCTTC CASSLAGMFNEQFF
TRBJ1-1 TRBV5-1 - - TGCGCCAGCAGCCCCCAAAGGGGCACTGAAGCTTTCTTT CASSPQRGTEAFF
TRBJ2-2 TRBV5-1 - - TGCGCCAGCGGCCGGTCTAACACCGGGGAGCTGTTTTTT CASGRSNTGELFF
TRBJ2-5 TRBV13 few - TGTGCCAGCAGCTTACAATCGACATTGCGAGAGACCCAGTACTTC CASSLQSTLRETQYF
TRBJ1-1 TRBV20-1 few - TGCAGTGCTAGAGATCCCTGGGGCCTCACTGAAGCTTTCTTT CSARDPWGLTEAFF
TRBJ2-7 TRBV4-2 many TRBD1 TGTGCCAGCAGCCAAGAAACAGGGGTAGGGGAGCAGTACTTC CASSQETGVGEQYF
TRBJ1-2 TRBV7-3 - - TGTGCCAGCAGCTTGGGGGGGCTTTTTGGCTACACCTTC CASSLGGLFGYTF
TRBJ1-5 TRBV2 - TRBD1 TGTGCCAGCGGAGGACAGGGGCATAGCAATCAGCCCCAGCATTTT CASGGQGHSNQPQHF
TRBJ1-5 TRBV6-1 few - TGTGCCAGCAGTGAATCCCTTAATCAGCCCCAGCATTTT CASSESLNQPQHF
TRBJ2-1 TRBV10-1 many TRBD1 TGCGCCAGCAGCACCGGACAGGGCCCGCTGTTCTTC CASSTGQGPLFF
TRBJ2-1 TRBV5-1 - TRBD2 TGCGCCAGCAGCTTCTCTGCGGGAGCAGGCGAGCAGTTCTTC CASSFSAGAGEQFF
TRBJ2-4 TRBV20-1 few - TGCAGTGCTTCACAGGGAAACATTCAGTACTTC CSASQGNIQYF
TRBJ2-1 TRBV14 - TRBD1 TGTGCCAGCAGCCAACAGGACAGGCTGAATGAGCAGTTCTTC CASSQQDRLNEQFF
TRBJ2-3 TRBV29-1 - TRBD2 TGCAGCGTTCAAAGAGGCCTAGCGGGTGGTTCTACGCAGTATTTT CSVQRGLAGGSTQYF
TRBJ1-5 TRBV28 - TRBD1 TGTGCCAGCATTCGTTCGAAAAAAAACAGGGGGGGACAGCCCCAGCATTTT CASIRSKKNRGGQPQHF
TRBJ2-4 TRBV12-3/TRBV12-4 - - TGTGCCAGCAGTTTAGCTGTAGCCAAAAACATTCAGTACTTC CASSLAVAKNIQYF
TRBJ1-1 TRBV7-2 few - TGTGCCAGCAGCTTAAAAGACAGCCCTGAAGCTTTCTTT CASSLKDSPEAFF
TRBJ2-5 TRBV7-2 few - TGTGCCAGCAGCTTGGACTATTATAAAGAGACCCAGTACTTC CASSLDYYKETQYF
TRBJ1-5 TRBV28 many TRBD1 TGTGCCAGCAGCGTAACCCCCCCGGGACAGGGGACGCAGCCCCAGCATTTT CASSVTPPGQGTQPQHF
TRBJ2-1 TRBV28 - - TGTGCCAGCAGTCCTCATGGGGCTAGCTTCAATGAGCAGTTCTTC CASSPHGASFNEQFF
TRBJ2-2 TRBV3-1 few - TGTGCCAGCAGCCATTCCGGGAGTACCGGGGAGCTGTTTTTT CASSHSGSTGELFF
TRBJ1-6 TRBV11-2 few - TGTGCCAGCAGCTTAGTCCTTGGTTCTGTTTCACCCCTCCACTTT CASSLVLGSVSPLHF
TRBJ1-1 TRBV7-2 - - TGTGCCAGCAGCGTCACGTCGGCTGAAGCTTTCTTT CASSVTSAEAFF
TRBJ1-2 TRBV12-5 - - TGTGCTAGTGGTTCAACCGAACATACGGGGCGCCTATCGCCTATCTATGGCTACACCTTC CASGSTEHTGRLSPIYGYTF